Listed here are 21 T cell receptor beta chains from one sample, sequenced in a study of T-cell reconstitution after alpha-beta-depleted transplantation in children. Unique molecular identifiers were incorporated during preparation of the TCRbeta library. TCRdb independently ran MiXCR on the PCR reads; one entry per CDR3 protein. This table holds about 640,000 distinct CDR3 sequences, about 15% found once. Specimen: PBMCs from the stem cell graft donor, collected from the stem cell graft. Source of these receptors: a human donor who donated a stem cell graft to a child with acute myeloid leukemia.

This clonotype was seen at least ten times. This chain links TRBV7-2 with TRBJ2-7, with D possibly matching TRBD1 (6 bases). This CDR3 region has 14 residues. V was trimmed by 1 base and J by 3 bases, leaving 10 bases between them. In germline, CDR1 is SGHTA, CDR2 FQGNSA. CDR3 DNA sequence: TGTGCCAGCAGCTTAGAAGGACAGAGCTACGAGCAGTACGTC. Translating gives CASSLEGQSYEQYV.

The sample holds many counts of this clonotype. The chain uses TRBV20-1 and TRBJ1-4; D call uncertain. Looked up from germline, CDR1 is DFQATT and CDR2 is SNEGSKA (reference sequence). V lost 6 bases and J lost 0, with 11 bases in between. The CDR3 consists of 14 residues. The chain's CDR3 is CSARTDATNEKLFF. DNA of the CDR3: TGCAGTGCCCGGACGGATGCAACTAATGAAAAACTGTTTTTT.

This rearrangement joins TRBV24-1 to TRBJ1-5, with D unresolved. V was clipped by 2 bases and J by 2 bases, with 12 bases between them. This CDR3 has 16 residues. Germline values: CDR1 KGHDR, CDR2 SFDVKD. CDR3 protein: CATSDSASGGNQPQHF. The CDR3 coding sequence is TGTGCCACCAGTGATTCGGCCAGCGGCGGCAATCAGCCCCAGCATTTT.

The chain couples TRBV28 to TRBJ2-7; D tentatively reads TRBD1 or TRBD2 (6 bases each). This CDR3 spans 16 amino acids. CDR1 MDHEN and CDR2 SYDVKM come from the germline V gene. Trimming took 1 base from V and 0 from J, leaving 13 bases between them. CDR3 DNA sequence: TGTGCCAGCAGTTTATCGGCGGGACACAGCTCCTACGAGCAGTACGTC. Translating gives CASSLSAGHSSYEQYV.

This clonotype has a handful of counts. The J gene is TRBJ2-3, the V gene TRBV6-5; the D is unclear. The V end lost 6 bases, the J end lost 6 bases, and 7 bases lay between the germline ends. The CDR3 runs to 11 residues. Germline CDR1 is MNHEY and CDR2 is SVGAGI. Here the CDR3 reads CASRLLDTQYF. CDR3 DNA sequence: TGTGCCAGCAGGTTGCTGGATACGCAGTATTTT.

In its sample, this clonotype was seen a few times. The chain combines TRBV7-9 with TRBJ2-1, with 10 bases matching TRBD2. Germline trimming cut 3 bases from V and 4 bases from J; bases unmatched to any gene: 6. The CDR3 covers 16 residues. In germline, CDR1 is SEHNR, CDR2 FQNEAQ (reference sequence). The CDR3 DNA is TGTGCCAGCAGCTTGGTGACTAGCGGGCGGTACAATGAGCAGTTCTTC. Amino acids: CASSLVTSGRYNEQFF. Drawing the rest from reference TRBV7-9 and TRBJ2-1, the complete variable domain is DTGVSQNPRHKITKRGQNVTFRCDPISEHNRLYWYRQTLGQGPEFLTYFQNEAQLEKSRLLSDRFSAERPKGSFSTLEIQRTEQGDSAMYLCASSLVTSGRYNEQFFGPGTRLTVL.

The V and J genes are TRBV28 and TRBJ2-2; TRBD1 aligns across 7 bases. Germline assignment: CDR1 MDHEN and CDR2 SYDVKM. The V and J ends lost 7 bases and 3 bases, in that order; junction bases with no gene match: 11. The CDR3 extends over 16 amino acids. The CDR3 bases are TGTGCCAGCAACCCTCTACAGGGGAAGTACACCGGGGAGCTGTTTTTT. Protein: CASNPLQGKYTGELFF.

The chain combines TRBV12-5 with TRBJ2-5; D gene ambiguous. There are 12 residues in the CDR3. Germline V gives CDR1 LGHNT, CDR2 FRNRAP. V was trimmed by 3 bases and J by 0 bases, leaving 2 bases between them. CDR3 sequence: CASGFNQETQYF. The CDR3 bases are TGTGCTAGTGGTTTTAACCAAGAGACCCAGTACTTC.

The rearrangement joins TRBV27 to TRBJ1-1, with D tentatively TRBD1 (5 bases). This CDR3 has 13 amino acids. Germline V lookup: CDR1 MNHEY, CDR2 SMNVEV (reference sequence). The germline V and J ends were trimmed by 8 bases and 10 bases, with 20 bases remaining between them. The CDR3 is CASFPAQGVIAFF. DNA of the CDR3: TGTGCCAGCTTCCCAGCGCAGGGAGTGATAGCTTTCTTT.

The rearrangement uses TRBV24-1 and TRBJ2-7, with D unresolved. CDR3 length: 16 amino acids. Germline V gene data show CDR1 as KGHDR and CDR2 as SFDVKD. The V end lost 4 bases, the J end lost 3 bases, and 18 bases lay between the germline ends. CDR3: CATSDFARTPRYEQYV. CDR3 nucleotides: TGTGCCACCAGTGACTTTGCCCGAACGCCGCGCTACGAGCAGTACGTC.

The rearrangement links TRBV7-8 to TRBJ2-5; 12 nucleotides line up with TRBD2. The CDR3 runs to 16 residues. J was trimmed by 5 bases and V by 7 bases; bases with no gene match: 11. CDR1 and CDR2 from the germline V gene are SGHVS and FQNEAQ. The CDR3 reads CASTIPRTSGVETQYF. In nucleotides, the CDR3 is TGTGCCAGCACCATCCCCCGGACTAGCGGGGTGGAGACCCAGTACTTC.

V is TRBV25-1 and J is TRBJ2-1; TRBD2 matches 8 bases. The CDR3 loop spans 18 amino acids. CDR1 is MGHDK and CDR2 is SYGVNS in the germline V gene. J was trimmed by 8 bases and V by 1 base; bases with no gene match: 16. The CDR3 nucleotides read TGTGCCAGCAGTGAATCGGGACTAGTCCGGACAAAAGGGGATGAGCAGTTCTTC. This codes for CASSESGLVRTKGDEQFF.

This clonotype came up a few times. This sequence joins TRBV27 and TRBJ2-5; 7 bases align to TRBD1. The CDR3 length is 13 residues. With V trimmed by 8 bases and J by 5 bases, 8 bases remained unmatched. Looked up from germline, CDR1 is MNHEY and CDR2 is SMNVEV (reference sequence). The CDR3 DNA reads as TGTGCCAGCCGGTTGACAGGGATGGAGACCCAGTACTTC. Encoded protein: CASRLTGMETQYF.

This clonotype has ten or more counts. The chain couples TRBV5-5 to TRBJ2-3; 7 nucleotides align to TRBD2. Germline V gene data show CDR1 as SGHKS and CDR2 as YYEKEE (reference sequence). J gave up 7 bases and V 3 bases, and 2 bases lay outside the gene matches. The CDR3 spans 12 residues. Here the CDR3 reads CASSWTRNTQYF. CDR3 nucleotides: TGTGCCAGCAGCTGGACTAGAAATACGCAGTATTTT. The complete variable domain, with remaining parts taken from reference TRBV5-5 and TRBJ2-3, reads DAGVTQSPTHLIKTRGQQVTLRCSPISGHKSVSWYQQVLGQGPQFIFQYYEKEERGRGNFPDRFSARQFPNYSSELNVNALLLGDSALYLCASSWTRNTQYFGPGTRLTVL.

The rearrangement joins TRBV15 to TRBJ1-3; TRBD1 matches 7 bases. The CDR3 runs 17 residues. V shed 0 bases, J shed 0 bases, and the junction held 5 bases outside the gene matches. From germline, CDR1 is LNHNV and CDR2 YYDKDF (reference sequence). In DNA form, the CDR3 reads TGTGCCACCAGCAGAGAGGTTTGGGACAGCTCTGGAAACACCATATATTTT. Its translation: CATSREVWDSSGNTIYF.

This clonotype has only a few counts. V gene TRBV7-3 combines with J gene TRBJ2-1, with a weak D call TRBD2 (7 bases). V lost 4 bases and J lost 8, with 18 bases in between. There are 15 residues in the CDR3. The V gene's germline CDR1 is SGHTA and CDR2 FQGTGA. The CDR3: CASSSQGGAWYEQFF. CDR3 sequence (DNA): TGTGCCAGCAGCTCCCAAGGGGGGGCGTGGTATGAGCAGTTCTTC.

This clonotype was seen ten or more times. The chain carries TRBV5-1 and TRBJ2-3, with D possibly being TRBD1 (6 bases). The germline V gene encodes CDR1 SGHRS and CDR2 YFSETQ. V lost 3 bases and J 4 bases, leaving 6 bases between the germline ends. There are 12 residues in the CDR3. CDR3 amino acids: CASSWTADTQYF. CDR3 coding DNA: TGCGCCAGCAGCTGGACAGCAGATACGCAGTATTTT. Variable domain in full (rest from reference TRBV5-1 and TRBJ2-3): KAGVTQTPRYLIKTRGQQVTLSCSPISGHRSVSWYQQTPGQGLQFLFEYFSETQRNKGNFPGRFSGRQFSNSRSEMNVSTLELGDSALYLCASSWTADTQYFGPGTRLTVL.

Many counts were recorded for this clonotype. V usage is TRBV5-1 and J usage is TRBJ1-2; D is uncertain. The germline CDR1 and CDR2 sequences are SGHRS and YFSETQ. The CDR3 runs 16 residues. V was pared by 3 bases and J by 6 bases, with 21 bases between. CDR3 in amino acids: CASSSQDRLPRDGYTF. CDR3 in DNA: TGCGCCAGCAGCTCCCAGGACCGCCTTCCCCGGGATGGCTACACCTTC.

This clonotype was detected only a few times. The rearrangement links TRBV20-1 to TRBJ2-1; 10 positions agree with TRBD2. The V gene's germline CDR1 is DFQATT and CDR2 SNEGSKA (reference sequence). The CDR3 has 14 amino acids. V shed 6 bases, J shed 6 bases, and the junction held 8 bases outside the gene matches. The CDR3 sequence: CSAPSSGGFNEQFF. CDR3 DNA: TGCAGTGCACCTTCTAGCGGGGGTTTCAATGAGCAGTTCTTC.

A single count supports this clonotype. The chain has TRBV27 and TRBJ1-5, with D perhaps matching TRBD1 (5 bases). CDR1 MNHEY and CDR2 SMNVEV come from the germline V gene (reference sequence). This CDR3 has 15 amino acids. Trimming shortened V by 3 bases and J by 6 bases, and 15 bases separated the two germline ends. The chain's CDR3 is CASSFYLGEGQPQHF. The CDR3 coding sequence is TGTGCCAGCAGTTTCTATTTAGGGGAGGGTCAGCCCCAGCATTTT.

Notes on this clonotype: A single base separates this from a much larger clone, so it may be a read error. The V call is TRBV4-2, the J call TRBJ2-1; 7 nucleotides agree with TRBD2. The CDR3 spans 14 residues. Per the germline V gene, CDR1 is LGHNA and CDR2 is YNFKEQ. The CDR3 DNA sequence: TGTGACAGCAGCTGGCCGGGAGGCTACAATGAGCAGTTCTTC. Encoded protein: CDSSWPGGYNEQFF.